This entry describes one T cell receptor (beta chain). Treg sorting used a CD4+CD25+CD127-/low gate. From germline, CDR1 is DFQATT and CDR2 SNEGSKA (reference sequence). Trimming removed 0 bases from V and 1 base from J; junction bases left unmatched: 10. There are 17 residues in the CDR3. MiXCR, run by TCRdb on the 5' RACE reads, gives a single entry per CDR3 protein. The repertoire consists of approximately 57,000 distinct CDR3 sequences, with around 20% occurring once and the leading ten covering 3.2%. This chain joins TRBV20-1 and TRBJ1-1; 8 positions match TRBD1. Specimen: tumor-infiltrating Tregs sorted from the breast tumor. The sequence derives from a female donor with breast cancer. DNA for the CDR3: TGCAGTGCTAGAGACGGCCCAGGGGGCCGGGCGAACACTGAAGCTTTCTTT. Translated, it gives CSARDGPGGRANTEAFF.